This T cell receptor (beta chain) was captured in a study of CD8+ T cells in alopecia areata. Whole-study findings and limits: The study found TCR sharing across patients less clear than in mice, possibly for HLA reasons. Lesional scalp, notably in alopecia totalis/universalis, had clonality above that of normal scalp.

This clone came up once. Its antigen is unidentified. Isolated RNA was reverse transcribed into cDNA used as the sequencing template. Measured with immunoSEQ multiplex PCR; TCRdb has only the in-frame clones, and not every one. The data hold roughly 200,000 clones, with about 56% observed a single time. CDR3 length: 15 residues. V was pared by 2 bases and J by 0 bases, with 11 bases between. Germline CDR1 reads SEHNR; CDR2 reads FQNEAQ (reference sequence). The receptor comes from a human donor in good health. The V and J genes are TRBV7-9 and TRBJ2-7, with D maybe TRBD2 (5 bases). Input material: CD8+ T cells sorted from blood. The CDR3: CASSLRSGSSYEQYF. In DNA, the CDR3 is TGTGCCAGCAGCTTACGGTCGGGAAGCTCCTACGAGCAGTACTTC.